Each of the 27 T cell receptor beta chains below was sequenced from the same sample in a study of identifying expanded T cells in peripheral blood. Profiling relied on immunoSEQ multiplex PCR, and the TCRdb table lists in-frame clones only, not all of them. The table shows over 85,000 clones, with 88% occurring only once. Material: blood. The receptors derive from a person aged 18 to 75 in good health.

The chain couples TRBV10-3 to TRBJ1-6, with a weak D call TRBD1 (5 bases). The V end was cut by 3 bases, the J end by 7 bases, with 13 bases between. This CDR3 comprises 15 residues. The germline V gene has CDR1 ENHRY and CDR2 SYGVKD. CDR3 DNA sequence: TGTGCCATCAGTGAAAAACAGGAGATCAATTCACCCCTCCACTTT. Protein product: CAISEKQEINSPLHF.

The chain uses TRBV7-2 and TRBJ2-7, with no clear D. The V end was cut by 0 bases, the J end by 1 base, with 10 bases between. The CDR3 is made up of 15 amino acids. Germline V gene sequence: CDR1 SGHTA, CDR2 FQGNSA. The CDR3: CASSLAAAHSYEQYF. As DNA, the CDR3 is TGTGCCAGCAGCTTAGCGGCAGCCCATTCCTACGAGCAGTACTTC.

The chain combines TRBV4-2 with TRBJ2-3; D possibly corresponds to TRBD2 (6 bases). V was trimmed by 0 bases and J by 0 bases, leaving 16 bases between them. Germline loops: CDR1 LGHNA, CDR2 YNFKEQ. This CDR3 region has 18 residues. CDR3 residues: CASSQDFRTGTSTDTQYF. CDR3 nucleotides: TGTGCCAGCAGCCAAGATTTTAGAACCGGGACTAGCACAGATACGCAGTATTTT.

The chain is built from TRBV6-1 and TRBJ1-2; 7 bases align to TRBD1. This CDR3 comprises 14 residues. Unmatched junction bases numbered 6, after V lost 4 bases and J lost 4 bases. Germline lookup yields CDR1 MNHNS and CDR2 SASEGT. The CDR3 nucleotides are TGTGCCAGCAGTGTCAGACAGGGTCCCTATGGCTACACCTTC. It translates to CASSVRQGPYGYTF.

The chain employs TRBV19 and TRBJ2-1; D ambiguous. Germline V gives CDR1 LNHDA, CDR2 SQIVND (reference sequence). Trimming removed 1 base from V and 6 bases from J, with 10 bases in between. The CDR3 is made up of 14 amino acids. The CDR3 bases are TGTGCCAGTAGTATAGTGGAAGCCGTCAATGAGCAGTTCTTC. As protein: CASSIVEAVNEQFF.

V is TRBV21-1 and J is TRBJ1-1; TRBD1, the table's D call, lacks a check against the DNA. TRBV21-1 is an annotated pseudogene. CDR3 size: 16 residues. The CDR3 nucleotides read TGTGCCAGCAGCAAAGCGGGACAGATCTTGAACACTGAAGCTTTCTTT. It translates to CASSKAGQILNTEAFF.

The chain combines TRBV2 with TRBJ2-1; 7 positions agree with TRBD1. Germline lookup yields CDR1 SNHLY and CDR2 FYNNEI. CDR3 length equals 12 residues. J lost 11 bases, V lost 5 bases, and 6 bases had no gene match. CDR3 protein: CASSSTGPKQFF. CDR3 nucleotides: TGTGCCAGCAGTTCGACAGGGCCCAAGCAGTTCTTC.

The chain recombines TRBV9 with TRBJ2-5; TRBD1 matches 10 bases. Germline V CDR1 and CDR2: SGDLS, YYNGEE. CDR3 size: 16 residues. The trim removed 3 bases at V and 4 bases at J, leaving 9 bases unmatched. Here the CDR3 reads CASSATGTGERETQYF. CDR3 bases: TGTGCCAGCAGCGCAACCGGGACAGGGGAGCGAGAGACCCAGTACTTC.

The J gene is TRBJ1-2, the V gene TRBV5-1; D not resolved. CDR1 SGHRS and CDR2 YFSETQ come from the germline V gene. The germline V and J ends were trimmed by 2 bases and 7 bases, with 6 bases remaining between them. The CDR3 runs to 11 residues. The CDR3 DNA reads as TGCGCCAGCAGCTTCAATGGTGGCTACACCTTC. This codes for CASSFNGGYTF.

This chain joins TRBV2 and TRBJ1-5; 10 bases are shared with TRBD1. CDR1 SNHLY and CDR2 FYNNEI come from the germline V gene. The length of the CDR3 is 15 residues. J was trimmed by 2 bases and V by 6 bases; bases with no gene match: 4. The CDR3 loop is CASRVGQGRNQPQHF. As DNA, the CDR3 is TGTGCCAGCAGGGTGGGACAGGGGCGCAATCAGCCCCAGCATTTT.

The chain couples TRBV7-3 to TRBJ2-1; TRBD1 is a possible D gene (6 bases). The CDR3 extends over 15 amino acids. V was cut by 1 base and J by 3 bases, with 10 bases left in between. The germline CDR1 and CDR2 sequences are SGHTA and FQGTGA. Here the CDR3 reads CASSLIGGLYNEQFF. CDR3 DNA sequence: TGTGCCAGCAGCTTAATAGGGGGTCTCTACAATGAGCAGTTCTTC.

This chain's CDR3 is CAWSVGAKLYEQYF. CDR3 nucleotides: TGTGCCTGGAGTGTGGGAGCTAAACTTTACGAGCAGTACTTC. V gene TRBV30 combines with J gene TRBJ2-7; possible D gene TRBD2, 5 bases. This CDR3 is 14 amino acids long. The germline V gene encodes CDR1 GTSNPN and CDR2 SVGIG (reference sequence). V lost 0 bases to trimming and J lost 4 bases, with 13 bases between them.

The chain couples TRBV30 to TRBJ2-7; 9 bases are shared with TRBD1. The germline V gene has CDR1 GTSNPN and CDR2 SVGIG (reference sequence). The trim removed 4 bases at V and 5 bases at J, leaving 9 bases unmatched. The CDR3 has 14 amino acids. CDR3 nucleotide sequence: TGTGCCTGGATTTTCCGGGACAGGGTTGACGAGCAGTACTTC. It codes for CAWIFRDRVDEQYF.

This chain's CDR3 is CASSFLQQGSRPYEQYF. CDR3 DNA: TGTGCCAGCAGCTTCCTCCAGCAGGGTTCCCGACCCTACGAGCAGTACTTC. This chain joins TRBV7-9 and TRBJ2-7; a possible D gene is TRBD1 (5 bases). The CDR3 contains 17 residues. CDR1 is SEHNR, CDR2 FQNEAQ, per germline (reference sequence). V lost 3 bases and J lost 2, with 20 bases in between. The whole variable domain, remainder taken from reference TRBV7-9 and TRBJ2-7, is DTGVSQNPRHKITKRGQNVTFRCDPISEHNRLYWYRQTLGQGPEFLTYFQNEAQLEKSRLLSDRFSAERPKGSFSTLEIQRTEQGDSAMYLCASSFLQQGSRPYEQYFGPGTRLTVT.

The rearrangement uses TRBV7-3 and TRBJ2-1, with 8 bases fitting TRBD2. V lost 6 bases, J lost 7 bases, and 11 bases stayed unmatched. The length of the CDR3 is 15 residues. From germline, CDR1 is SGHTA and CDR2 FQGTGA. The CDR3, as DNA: TGTGCCAGCAGTTACCGTCGGGAGGGCCGAAATGAGCAGTTCTTC. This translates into CASSYRREGRNEQFF.

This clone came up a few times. CDR3 DNA: TGTGCCAGCAGTTGGGTCCAACCGAATCAGCCCCAGCATTTT. Translating gives CASSWVQPNQPQHF. J is TRBJ1-5 and V is TRBV6-6; D unclear. The length of the CDR3 is 14 residues. Trimming removed 4 bases at V and 4 bases at J, with 11 bases between. Germline assignment: CDR1 MNHNY and CDR2 SVGAGI (reference sequence).

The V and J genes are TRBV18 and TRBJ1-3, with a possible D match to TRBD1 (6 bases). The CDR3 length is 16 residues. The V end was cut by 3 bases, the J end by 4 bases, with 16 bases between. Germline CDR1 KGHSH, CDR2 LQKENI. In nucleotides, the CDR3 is TGTGCCAGCTCACCGGCCGGACAGAAGTTCGGAAACACCATATATTTT. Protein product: CASSPAGQKFGNTIYF.

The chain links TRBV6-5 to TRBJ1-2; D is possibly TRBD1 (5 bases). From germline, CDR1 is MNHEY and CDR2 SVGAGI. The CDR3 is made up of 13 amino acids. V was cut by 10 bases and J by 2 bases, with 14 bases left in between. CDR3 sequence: CATTDQGNYGYTF. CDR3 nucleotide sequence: TGTGCCACCACCGATCAGGGCAACTATGGCTACACCTTC.

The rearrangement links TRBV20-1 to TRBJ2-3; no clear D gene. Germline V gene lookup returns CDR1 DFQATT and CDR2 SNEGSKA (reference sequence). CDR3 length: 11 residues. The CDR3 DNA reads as TGCAGGGCTGCGGGCACAGATACGCAGTATTTT. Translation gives CRAAGTDTQYF.

In DNA, the CDR3 is TGTGCCAGCTCACCCCAACAGGGTGCGTATGAAAAACTGTTTTTT. Its translation is CASSPQQGAYEKLFF. The chain employs TRBV18 and TRBJ1-4; a possible D gene is TRBD1 (6 bases). Germline values: CDR1 KGHSH, CDR2 LQKENI. V lost 3 bases and J 6 bases, leaving 14 bases between the germline ends. CDR3 length: 15 amino acids.

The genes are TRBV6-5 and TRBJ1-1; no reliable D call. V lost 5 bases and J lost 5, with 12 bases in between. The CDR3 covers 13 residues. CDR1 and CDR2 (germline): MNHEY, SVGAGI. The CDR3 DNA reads TGTGCCAGCAGTCCCAACCGGTATACTGAAGCTTTCTTT. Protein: CASSPNRYTEAFF.

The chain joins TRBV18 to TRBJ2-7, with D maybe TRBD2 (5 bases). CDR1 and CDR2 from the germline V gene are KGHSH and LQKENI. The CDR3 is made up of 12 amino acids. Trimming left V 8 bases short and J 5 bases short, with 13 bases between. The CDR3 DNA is TGTGCCAGCCAACGCGGAGGAAACGAGCAGTACTTC. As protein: CASQRGGNEQYF.

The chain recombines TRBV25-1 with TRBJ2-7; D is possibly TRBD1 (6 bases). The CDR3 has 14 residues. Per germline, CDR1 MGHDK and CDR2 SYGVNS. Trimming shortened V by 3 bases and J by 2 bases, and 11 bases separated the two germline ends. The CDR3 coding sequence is TGTGCCAGCAGTGATGTCAGGGGCGCCTACGAGCAGTACTTC. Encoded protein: CASSDVRGAYEQYF.

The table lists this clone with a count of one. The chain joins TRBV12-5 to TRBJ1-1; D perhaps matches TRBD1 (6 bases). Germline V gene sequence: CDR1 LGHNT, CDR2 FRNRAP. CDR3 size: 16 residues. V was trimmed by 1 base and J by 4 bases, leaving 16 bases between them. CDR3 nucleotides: TGTGCTAGTGGTTTGGACACTGGGGGCGCGGGCACTGAAGCTTTCTTT. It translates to CASGLDTGGAGTEAFF.

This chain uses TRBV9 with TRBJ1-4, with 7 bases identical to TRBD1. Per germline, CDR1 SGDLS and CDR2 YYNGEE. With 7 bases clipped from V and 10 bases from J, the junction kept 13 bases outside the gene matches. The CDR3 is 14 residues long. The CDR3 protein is CASGREGGAGKLFF. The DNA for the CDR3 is TGTGCCAGCGGGAGGGAAGGGGGCGCAGGAAAACTGTTTTTT.

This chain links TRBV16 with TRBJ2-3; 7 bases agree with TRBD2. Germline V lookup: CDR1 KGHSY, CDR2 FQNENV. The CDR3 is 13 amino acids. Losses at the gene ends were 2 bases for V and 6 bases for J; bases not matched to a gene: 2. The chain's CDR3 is CASSQAGGDTQYF. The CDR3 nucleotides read TGTGCCAGCAGCCAAGCCGGGGGGGATACGCAGTATTTT.

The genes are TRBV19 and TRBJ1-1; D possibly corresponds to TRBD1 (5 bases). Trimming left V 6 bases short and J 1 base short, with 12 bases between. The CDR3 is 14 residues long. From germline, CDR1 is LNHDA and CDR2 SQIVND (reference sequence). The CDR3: CASSRSTGNTEAFF. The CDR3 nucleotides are TGTGCCAGTAGCCGCAGCACAGGGAACACTGAAGCTTTCTTT.